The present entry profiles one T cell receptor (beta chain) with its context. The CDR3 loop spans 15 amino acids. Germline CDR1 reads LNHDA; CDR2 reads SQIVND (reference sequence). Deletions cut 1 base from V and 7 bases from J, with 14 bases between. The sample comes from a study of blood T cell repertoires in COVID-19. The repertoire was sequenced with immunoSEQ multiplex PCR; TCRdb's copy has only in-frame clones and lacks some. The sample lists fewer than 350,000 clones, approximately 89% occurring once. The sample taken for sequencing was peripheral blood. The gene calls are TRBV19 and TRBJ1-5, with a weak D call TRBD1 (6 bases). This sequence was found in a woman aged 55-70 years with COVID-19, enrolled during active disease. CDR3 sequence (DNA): TGTGCCAGTAGTATAGGTCAACAGGGATGGCAGCCCCAGCATTTT. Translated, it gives CASSIGQQGWQPQHF.